Reported below is one T cell receptor beta chain. Clones were sequenced by immunoSEQ multiplex PCR, and TCRdb holds only the in-frame ones, with some missing. The table includes fewer than 25,000 clones, about 87% detected once. These data are taken from a study of preoperative IRX-2 immunotherapy in early breast cancer. Germline CDR1 LNHDA, CDR2 SQIVND (reference sequence). V was pared by 3 bases and J by 1 base, with 9 bases between. This CDR3 comprises 14 residues. Treatment meaning: preoperative locoregional IRX-2 cytokine immunotherapy. Patients received preoperative, locoregional IRX-2 cytokine immunotherapy in a phase Ib study.

The specimen was tumor tissue, collected after IRX-2 immunotherapy. This clonotype was obtained from a human donor with breast cancer. The chain combines TRBV19 with TRBJ1-1; D not certain. CDR3 in DNA: TGTGCCAGTAGTATGGTCGAGGGGAACACTGAAGCTTTCTTT. Translating it yields CASSMVEGNTEAFF.